This T cell receptor beta chain was sequenced for a study of Ad26.COV2.S vaccination and SARS-CoV-2 variants. About the research overall: Recipients of Ad26.COV2.S got it intramuscularly, once or twice 56 days apart.

Assay used: immunoSEQ multiplex PCR; TCRdb lists only in-frame clones, some missing. Of around 320,000 clones listed, around 87% are singletons. CDR3 size: 15 residues. V trimming: 3 bases; J trimming: 2 bases; junction bases outside the gene matches: 2. The germline V gene encodes CDR1 LNHDA and CDR2 SQIVND (reference sequence). Treatment described: roughly 19 received Ad26.COV2.S at low or high dose, single or two shots; 5 received placebo; per-sample allocation not given. Following the first vaccine or placebo injection, samples were taken on day 63. The V call is TRBV19, the J call TRBJ2-7; TRBD1 matches 12 bases. This receptor was taken from a person aged 18-60 years who received the Ad26.COV2.S COVID-19 vaccine or a placebo. The sequences come from peripheral blood, collected in a trial of Ad26.COV2.S vaccine versus placebo. CDR3 amino acids: CASSIGTGGAYEQYF. CDR3 nucleotide sequence: TGTGCCAGTAGTATTGGGACAGGGGGCGCCTACGAGCAGTACTTC.